The clone carrying this T cell receptor beta chain was recorded a few times. Germline lookup yields CDR1 SGHVS and CDR2 FQNEAQ. The CDR3 has 17 amino acids. Trimming at V came to 1 base and at J to 6 bases, leaving 10 bases not matched to a gene. Per the study methods: It was from reference gene primer amplification that nucleated cell counts were estimated. The repertoire was sequenced with immunoSEQ multiplex PCR; TCRdb's copy has only in-frame clones and lacks some. From that table come the V and J calls and clone size; the DNA was used to work out D and trimming. Of fewer than 350,000 clones listed, roughly nine tenths are singletons. This sample is part of a study of blood T cell repertoires in COVID-19. Overall study context: Sites in the United States, Italy and Spain provided acute and convalescent COVID-19 samples. PBMCs, B-cell-depleted T cells, or T cells were the source of the cDNA or gDNA that made up the material.

This sequence joins TRBV7-8 and TRBJ2-2; 8 positions match TRBD2. The sample taken for sequencing was peripheral blood. The sequence derives from a man aged 35-49 years with active or convalescent COVID-19. The CDR3 here is CASSLERTSQFPGELFF. The CDR3 nucleotides read TGTGCCAGCAGCTTAGAAAGGACTAGCCAATTCCCCGGGGAGCTGTTTTTT.